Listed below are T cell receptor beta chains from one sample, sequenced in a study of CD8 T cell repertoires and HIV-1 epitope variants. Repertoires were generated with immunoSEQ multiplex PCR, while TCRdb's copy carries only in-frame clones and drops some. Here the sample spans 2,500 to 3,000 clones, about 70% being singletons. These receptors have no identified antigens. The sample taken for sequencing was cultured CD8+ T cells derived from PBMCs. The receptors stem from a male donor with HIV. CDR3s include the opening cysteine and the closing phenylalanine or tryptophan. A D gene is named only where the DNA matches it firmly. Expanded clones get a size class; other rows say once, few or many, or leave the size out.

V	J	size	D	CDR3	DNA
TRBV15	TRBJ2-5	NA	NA	CATSRVMDTGYETQYF	TGTGCCACCAGCAGAGTAATGGATACGGGATACGAGACCCAGTACTTC
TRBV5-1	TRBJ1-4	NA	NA	CASSLVQAATNEKLFF	TGCGCCAGCAGCTTGGTCCAAGCCGCAACTAATGAAAAACTGTTTTTT
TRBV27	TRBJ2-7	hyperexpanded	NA	CASSSDVSAYEQYF	TGTGCCAGCAGTTCAGATGTCTCGGCCTACGAGCAGTACTTC
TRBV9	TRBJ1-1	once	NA	CASSPHRDGDTEAFF	TGTGCCAGCAGCCCACACCGGGACGGAGACACTGAAGCTTTCTTT
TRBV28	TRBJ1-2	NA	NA	CASSPDRLRNYGYTF	TGTGCCAGCAGTCCCGACAGGCTAAGGAACTATGGCTACACCTTC
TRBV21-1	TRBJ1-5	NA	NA	CASSGKTQGINSNQPQHF	TGTGCCAGCAGCGGTAAGACGCAGGGGATTAATAGCAATCAGCCCCAGCATTTT
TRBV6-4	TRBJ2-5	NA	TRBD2	CASSDSVGGVQETQYF	TGTGCCAGCAGTGACTCGGTGGGGGGGGTACAAGAGACCCAGTACTTC
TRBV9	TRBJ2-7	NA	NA	CASSSTMTGDYEQYF	TGTGCCAGCAGCTCCACGATGACAGGAGACTACGAGCAGTACTTC
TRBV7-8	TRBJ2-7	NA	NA	CASSFKGPSYEQYF	TGTGCCAGCAGCTTTAAGGGGCCCTCCTACGAGCAGTACTTC
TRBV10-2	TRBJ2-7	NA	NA	CASRGGWGKGTYEQYF	TGCGCCAGCAGGGGGGGATGGGGCAAGGGTACCTACGAGCAGTACTTC
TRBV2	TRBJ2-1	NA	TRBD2	CASSSSGALSNEQFF	TGTGCCAGCTCCTCGAGCGGGGCCCTCTCCAATGAGCAGTTCTTC
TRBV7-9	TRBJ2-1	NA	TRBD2	CASSGDAGGYSYNEQFF	TGTGCCAGCAGCGGAGATGCGGGAGGTTACTCCTACAATGAGCAGTTCTTC
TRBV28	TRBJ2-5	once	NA	CASSFRGGIETQYF	TGTGCCAGCAGTTTCAGGGGAGGGATAGAGACCCAGTACTTC
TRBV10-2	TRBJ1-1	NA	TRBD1	CASRGQGNTEAFF	TGCGCCAGCAGGGGACAGGGGAACACTGAAGCTTTCTTT
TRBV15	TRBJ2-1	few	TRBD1	CATSITTGVVDNEQFF	TGTGCCACCAGCATTACGACAGGGGTTGTGGACAATGAGCAGTTCTTC
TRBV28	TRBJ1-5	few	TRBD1	CASSLTGGSNQPQHF	TGTGCCAGCAGTCTGACAGGGGGCAGTAATCAGCCCCAGCATTTT
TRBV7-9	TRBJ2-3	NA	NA	CASSARDSATDTQYF	TGTGCCAGCAGCGCTCGGGACTCGGCGACAGATACGCAGTATTTT
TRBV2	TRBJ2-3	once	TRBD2	CASSEAGLAGGRTDTQYF	TGTGCCAGCAGTGAAGCGGGACTAGCGGGGGGGCGGACAGATACGCAGTATTTT
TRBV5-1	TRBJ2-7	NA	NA	CASSLTSSYEQYF	TGCGCCAGCAGCTTAACGAGCTCCTACGAGCAGTACTTC
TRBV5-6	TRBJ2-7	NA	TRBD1	CASSWQSTRGLYEQYF	TGTGCCAGCAGCTGGCAGTCGACCAGGGGGCTATACGAGCAGTACTTC
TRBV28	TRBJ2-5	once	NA	CASPGRQETQYF	TGTGCCTCCCCAGGGAGGCAGGAGACCCAGTACTTC
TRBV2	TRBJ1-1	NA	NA	CASSEDYLNTEAFF	TGTGCCAGCAGTGAAGATTACTTGAACACTGAAGCTTTCTTT
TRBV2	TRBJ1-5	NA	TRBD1	CASSEGQGGQPQHF	TGTGCCAGCAGTGAGGGACAGGGAGGTCAGCCCCAGCATTTT
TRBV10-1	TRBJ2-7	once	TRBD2	CASSGFLAGINSYEQYF	TGCGCCAGCAGTGGCTTTCTAGCGGGCATTAACTCCTACGAGCAGTACTTC
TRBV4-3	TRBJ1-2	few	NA	CASSRLPAQGLSYTF	TGCGCCAGCAGCCGACTACCGGCCCAGGGACTAAGCTACACCTTC
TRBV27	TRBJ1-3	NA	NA	CASSLSGSSGNTIYF	TGTGCCAGCAGTTTATCAGGGAGCTCTGGAAACACCATATATTTT
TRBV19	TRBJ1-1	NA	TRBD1	CASSPIEDRDRGNTKAFF	TGTGCCAGTAGTCCCATAGAGGACCGGGACAGAGGGAACACTAAAGCTTTCTTT
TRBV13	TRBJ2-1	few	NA	CASSSTSVLSSYNEQFF	TGTGCCAGCAGCTCGACTAGTGTTCTGAGCTCCTACAATGAGCAGTTCTTC
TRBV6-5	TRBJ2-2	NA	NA	CASSSDSTGELFF	TGTGCCAGCAGCTCGGACAGCACCGGGGAGCTGTTTTTT
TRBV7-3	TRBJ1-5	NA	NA	CASSLNGGLRNQPQHF	TGTGCCAGCAGCTTAAATGGAGGGTTGCGCAATCAGCCCCAGCATTTT
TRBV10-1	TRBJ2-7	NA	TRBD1	CASTDRAWDEQYF	TGCGCCAGCACCGACAGGGCATGGGACGAGCAGTACTTC
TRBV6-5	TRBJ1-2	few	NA	CASSYGGKGYTF	TGTGCCAGCAGTTACGGAGGGAAAGGCTACACCTTC
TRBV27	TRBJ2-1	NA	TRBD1	CASSILGTVPYNEQFF	TGTGCCAGCAGTATTCTCGGGACAGTGCCCTACAATGAGCAGTTCTTC
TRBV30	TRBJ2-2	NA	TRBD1	CASETGGAGELFF	TGTGCCTCAGAGACAGGGGGGGCCGGGGAGCTGTTTTTT
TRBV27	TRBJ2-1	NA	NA	CASIGLWGNEQFF	TGTGCCAGCATAGGACTATGGGGCAATGAGCAGTTCTTC
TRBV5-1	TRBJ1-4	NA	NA	CASSSNRETNEKLFF	TGCGCCAGCAGCTCTAACAGGGAGACTAATGAAAAACTGTTTTTT
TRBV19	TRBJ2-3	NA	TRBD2	CASSNLEAGGADTQYF	TGTGCCAGTAGTAATTTGGAAGCGGGAGGAGCAGATACGCAGTATTTT